This T cell receptor beta chain is drawn from a study of blood T cell repertoires in COVID-19. Study members were between roughly 18 and 89 years old and lived in approximately 25 US regions. Allocation to cohorts depended on clinical history reported by the participants. Per the original methods: Estimated nucleated cell counts came from reference gene primer amplification. Some clones are missing from TCRdb's copy, which holds only in-frame ones; the method was immunoSEQ multiplex PCR. The V and J calls and the clone size are those of that table, but D and trimming were determined from the DNA. This sample has under 250,000 clones, with almost 85% found just once. The sample was PBMCs or T cells enriched from blood (not recorded which). The source of this sequence is a woman aged 45-59 years with acute COVID-19.

CDR3 protein: CASSVHSTGPNYGYTF. The CDR3 nucleotides are TGTGCCAGCAGCGTTCACTCTACAGGGCCTAACTATGGCTACACCTTC. The J gene is TRBJ1-2, the V gene TRBV9, with D possibly being TRBD1 (6 bases). V was cut by 2 bases and J by 0 bases, with 14 bases left in between. The CDR3 extends over 16 amino acids. Germline V gene data show CDR1 as SGDLS and CDR2 as YYNGEE.